The next 9 T cell receptor beta chains were all read from a single sample in a study of shared clonotypes between healthy human individuals. Using immunoSEQ multiplex PCR, the repertoire was profiled, and TCRdb retains in-frame clones only, with some absent. Of 2 million to 2.5 million clones detected, 85% to 95% appear once; the ten largest clones hold 0.37%. Specimen: naive CD4+ T cells from PBMCs. Subset in this sample: CD45RA+ positively selected. All receptors come from a man between 18 and 35 years old in good health. Some clones in this sample may be carry-over from other donors' samples.

This clone occurred once. The V gene is TRBV19, the J gene TRBJ2-7, with D unclear. The CDR3 is 14 amino acids. Looked up from germline, CDR1 is LNHDA and CDR2 is SQIVND (reference sequence). V was shortened by 1 base and J by 5 bases, with 12 bases between the two germline ends. CDR3 amino acids: CASSIVGRPDEQYF. The DNA for the CDR3 is TGTGCCAGTAGTATAGTTGGCCGCCCGGACGAGCAGTACTTC.

This clone was recorded only once. V usage is TRBV9 and J usage is TRBJ2-5, with 12 bases that match TRBD2. Unmatched junction bases numbered 4, after V lost 4 bases and J lost 0 bases. The CDR3 is 16 amino acids. CDR1 and CDR2 from the germline V gene are SGDLS and YYNGEE. The CDR3 sequence is CASSPRTSGNQETQYF. CDR3 DNA: TGTGCCAGCAGCCCAAGGACTAGCGGGAACCAAGAGACCCAGTACTTC.

The chain employs TRBV11-2 and TRBJ2-6; no firm D call. The germline V gene has CDR1 SGHAT and CDR2 FQNNGV. The V end was cut by 4 bases, the J end by 2 bases, with 6 bases between. This CDR3 is 14 amino acids long. The CDR3 nucleotides read TGTGCCAGCAGCTGGAGTCCTGGGGCCAACGTCCTGACTTTC. The encoded protein is CASSWSPGANVLTF.

The chain joins TRBV10-1 to TRBJ2-5; D uncertain. V dropped 4 bases and J dropped 2 bases, with 8 bases sitting between them. In germline, CDR1 is WNHNN, CDR2 SYGVQD (reference sequence). The CDR3 totals 13 residues. In DNA, the CDR3 is TGCGCCAGCAGTGCTCAGGTTCAAGAGACCCAGTACTTC. Amino acids: CASSAQVQETQYF.

The V gene is TRBV27, the J gene TRBJ2-2; D is uncertain. Germline CDR1 reads MNHEY; CDR2 reads SMNVEV (reference sequence). CDR3 size: 15 residues. Trimming cost V 6 bases and J 5 bases, with 16 bases left between them. The CDR3 region is CASSPLGRSTGELFF. DNA of the CDR3: TGTGCCAGCAGCCCTCTTGGGCGGTCGACCGGGGAGCTGTTTTTT.

The V and J genes are TRBV7-2 and TRBJ1-4; 10 nucleotides match TRBD1. This CDR3 is built from 16 residues. With V trimmed by 5 bases and J by 12 bases, 15 bases remained unmatched. Germline loops: CDR1 SGHTA, CDR2 FQGNSA. CDR3 nucleotides: TGTGCCAGCAGCACTGGACCCGGACAGGGGGGGAAAGAACTGTTTTTT. Translating it yields CASSTGPGQGGKELFF.

Remarks on this clone: This specimen includes other DNA sequences encoding the same CDR3. The rearrangement joins TRBV29-1 to TRBJ1-3, with D hard to call. Between the trimmed V and J ends, which lost 3 bases and 4 bases, there was a span of 4 bases. Germline values: CDR1 SQVTM, CDR2 ANQGSEA. The CDR3 contains 11 residues. The CDR3 bases are TGCAGCGTTGATCGGGGAAACACCATATATTTT. Protein sequence: CSVDRGNTIYF.

The V and J genes are TRBV28 and TRBJ2-3; a possible D gene is TRBD1 (6 bases). This CDR3 spans 14 amino acids. Trimming shortened V by 6 bases and J by 7 bases, and 17 bases separated the two germline ends. Germline V gene data show CDR1 as MDHEN and CDR2 as SYDVKM. The CDR3 coding sequence is TGTGCCAGCAGGACCGGGACAAGTACGCATACGCAGTATTTT. Its protein product is CASRTGTSTHTQYF.

This rearrangement joins TRBV5-1 to TRBJ2-7; D not certain. V gave up 3 bases and J gave up 2 bases, with 12 bases separating them. The CDR3 spans 14 residues. CDR1 is SGHRS and CDR2 is YFSETQ in the germline V gene. Here the CDR3 reads CASSSPGPPYEQYF. CDR3 bases: TGCGCCAGCAGCTCACCGGGCCCCCCCTACGAGCAGTACTTC.